This paragraph reports one T cell receptor beta chain. The antigen remains undetermined. The assay was immunoSEQ multiplex PCR, and TCRdb's table has in-frame clones only and misses some. The sample lists fewer than 800,000 clones; just over 90% were seen once. Looked up from germline, CDR1 is SGHAT and CDR2 is FQNNGV. CDR3 length equals 14 residues. V shed 3 bases, J shed 9 bases, and the junction held 7 bases outside the gene matches. This sample is drawn from a study of shared clonotypes between healthy human individuals. Overall study context: The study enrolled a couple of women and three men aged 18 to 49.

The study, taken as a whole, reports: Generation probabilities were higher for clonotypes shared across all four sorted-subset donors than for unshared ones. Researchers found naive subsets generally carried larger estimated richness than memory subsets.

Naive CD8 cells lacked CD45RO, underwent positive selection for CCR7 and left out terminally differentiated effector memory CD45RA+ cells. The study drew all its donors from Caucasian adults living in Nashville, Tennessee. This receptor was taken from a man younger than 40 in good health. Specimen: naive CD8+ T cells sorted from blood. The rearrangement uses TRBV11-2 and TRBJ2-1; 8 bases align to TRBD2. The CDR3 region is CASSLKFAGGEQFF. The CDR3, as DNA: TGTGCCAGCAGCTTGAAGTTTGCGGGAGGTGAGCAGTTCTTC. The variable domain in full, with the rest retrieved from reference TRBV11-2 and TRBJ2-1, is EAGVAQSPRYKIIEKRQSVAFWCNPISGHATLYWYQQILGQGPKLLIQFQNNGVVDDSQLPKDRFSAERLKGVDSTLKIQPAKLEDSAVYLCASSLKFAGGEQFFGPGTRLTVL.